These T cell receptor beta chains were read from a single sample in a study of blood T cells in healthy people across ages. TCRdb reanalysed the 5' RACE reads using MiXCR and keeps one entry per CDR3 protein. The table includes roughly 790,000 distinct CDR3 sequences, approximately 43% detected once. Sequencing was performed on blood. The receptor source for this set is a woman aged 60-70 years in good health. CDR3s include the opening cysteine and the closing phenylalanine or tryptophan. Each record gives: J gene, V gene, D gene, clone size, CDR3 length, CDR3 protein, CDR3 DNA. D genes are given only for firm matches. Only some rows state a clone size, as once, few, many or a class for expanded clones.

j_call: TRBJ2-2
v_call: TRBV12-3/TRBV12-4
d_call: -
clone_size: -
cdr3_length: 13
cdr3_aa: CASRGLGTGELFF
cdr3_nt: TGTGCCAGCCGGGGGTTAGGAACCGGGGAGCTGTTTTTT

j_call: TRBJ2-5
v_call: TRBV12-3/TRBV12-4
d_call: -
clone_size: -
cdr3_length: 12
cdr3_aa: CASSSRVVIQYF
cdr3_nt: TGTGCCAGCAGTTCGAGGGTCGTTATCCAGTACTTC

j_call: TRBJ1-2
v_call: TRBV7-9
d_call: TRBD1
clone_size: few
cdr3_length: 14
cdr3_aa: CASSPTDRAYGYTF
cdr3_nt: TGTGCCAGCAGCCCTACGGACAGGGCCTATGGCTACACCTTC

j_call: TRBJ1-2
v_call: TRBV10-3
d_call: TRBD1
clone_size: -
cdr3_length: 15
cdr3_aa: CAISEGDRGSCGYTF
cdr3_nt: TGTGCCATCAGTGAAGGGGACAGGGGATCGTGTGGCTACACCTTC

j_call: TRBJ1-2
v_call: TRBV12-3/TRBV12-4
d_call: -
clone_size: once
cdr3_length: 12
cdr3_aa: CASRGSLYGYTF
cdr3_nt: TGTGCCAGCAGGGGATCACTCTATGGCTACACCTTC

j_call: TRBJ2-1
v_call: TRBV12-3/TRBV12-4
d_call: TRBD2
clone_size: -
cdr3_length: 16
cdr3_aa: CASSQYTSGRANEQFF
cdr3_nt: TGTGCCAGCAGCCAATACACTAGCGGGAGGGCCAATGAGCAGTTCTTC

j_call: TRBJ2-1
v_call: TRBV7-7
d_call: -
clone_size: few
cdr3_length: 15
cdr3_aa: CASSVTSSSYNEQFF
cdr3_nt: TGTGCCAGCAGCGTCACAAGTAGCTCCTACAATGAGCAGTTCTTC

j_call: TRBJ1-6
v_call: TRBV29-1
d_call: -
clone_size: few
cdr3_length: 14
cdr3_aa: CSVRVKAYNSPLHF
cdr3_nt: TGCAGCGTCAGGGTAAAGGCCTATAATTCACCCCTCCACTTT

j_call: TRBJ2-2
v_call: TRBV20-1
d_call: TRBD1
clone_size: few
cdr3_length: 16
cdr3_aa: CSAAKPGTGNTGELFF
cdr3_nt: TGCAGTGCTGCAAAACCCGGGACAGGGAACACCGGGGAGCTGTTTTTT

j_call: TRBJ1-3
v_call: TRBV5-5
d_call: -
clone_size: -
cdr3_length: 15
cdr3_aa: CASSLGPYSGNTIYF
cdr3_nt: TGTGCCAGCAGCTTGGGGCCATACTCTGGAAACACCATATATTTT

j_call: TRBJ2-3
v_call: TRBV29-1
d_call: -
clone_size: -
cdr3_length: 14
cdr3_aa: CSANRADITDTQYF
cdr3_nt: TGCAGCGCAAACCGAGCGGATATCACAGATACGCAGTATTTT

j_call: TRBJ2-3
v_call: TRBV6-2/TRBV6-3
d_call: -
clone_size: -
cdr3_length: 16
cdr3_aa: CASTHIQAGLGGTQYF
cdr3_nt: TGTGCCAGCACCCACATTCAGGCCGGGCTGGGAGGTACGCAGTATTTT

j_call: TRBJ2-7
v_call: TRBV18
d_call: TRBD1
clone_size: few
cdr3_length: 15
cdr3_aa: CASSPPGQGFIEQYF
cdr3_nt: TGTGCCAGCTCACCACCGGGACAGGGGTTTATCGAGCAGTACTTC

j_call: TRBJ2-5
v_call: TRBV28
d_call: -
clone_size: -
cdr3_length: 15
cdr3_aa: CASSLDREGAETQYF
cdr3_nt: TGTGCCAGCAGTTTAGACAGGGAGGGAGCGGAGACCCAGTACTTC

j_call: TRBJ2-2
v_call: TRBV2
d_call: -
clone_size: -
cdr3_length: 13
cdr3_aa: CASILEVTGELFF
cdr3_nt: TGTGCCAGCATTCTAGAGGTCACCGGGGAGCTGTTTTTT

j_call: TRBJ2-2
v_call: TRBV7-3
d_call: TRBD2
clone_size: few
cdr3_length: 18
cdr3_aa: CASSLTVSGGTNTGELFF
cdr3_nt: TGTGCCAGCAGCTTAACAGTTAGCGGGGGAACGAACACCGGGGAGCTGTTTTTT

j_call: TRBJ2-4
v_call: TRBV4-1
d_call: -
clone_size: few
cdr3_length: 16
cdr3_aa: CASSQEGGDILREQYF
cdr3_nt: TGCGCCAGCAGCCAAGAAGGGGGAGATATTTTACGAGAGCAGTACTTC

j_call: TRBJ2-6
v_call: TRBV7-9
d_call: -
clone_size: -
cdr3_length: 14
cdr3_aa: CASSGGGGTNVLTF
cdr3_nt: TGTGCCAGCAGCGGGGGCGGTGGGACCAACGTCCTGACTTTC

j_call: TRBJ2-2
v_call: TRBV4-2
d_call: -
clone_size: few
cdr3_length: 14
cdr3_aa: CASSQAANTGELFF
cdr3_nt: TGTGCCAGCAGCCAAGCAGCGAACACCGGGGAGCTGTTTTTT

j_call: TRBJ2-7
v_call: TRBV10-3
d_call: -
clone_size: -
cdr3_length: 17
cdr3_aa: CAISESTGGPSSYKQYF
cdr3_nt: TGTGCCATCAGTGAGTCGACTGGGGGACCGAGCTCCTACAAGCAGTACTTC

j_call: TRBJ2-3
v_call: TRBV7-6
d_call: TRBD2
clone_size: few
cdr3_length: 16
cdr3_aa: CASSAGLAGPANTQYF
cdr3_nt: TGTGCCAGCAGCGCAGGACTAGCGGGGCCTGCAAATACGCAGTATTTT

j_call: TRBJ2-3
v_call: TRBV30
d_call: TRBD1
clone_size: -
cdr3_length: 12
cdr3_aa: CASQGAGNTQYF
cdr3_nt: TGTGCCTCACAGGGGGCAGGGAATACGCAGTATTTT

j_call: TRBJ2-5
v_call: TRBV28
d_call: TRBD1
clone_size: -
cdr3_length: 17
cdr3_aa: CASTTLVGQGARETQYF
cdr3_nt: TGTGCCAGCACTACCTTGGTTGGACAGGGGGCGCGGGAGACCCAGTACTTC

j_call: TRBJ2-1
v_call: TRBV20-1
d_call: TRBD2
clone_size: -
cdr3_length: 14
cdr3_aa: CSATGTSGTDEQFF
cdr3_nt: TGCAGTGCTACCGGGACTAGCGGGACCGATGAGCAGTTCTTC

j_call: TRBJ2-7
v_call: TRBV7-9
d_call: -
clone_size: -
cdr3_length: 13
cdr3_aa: CASSLDQYYEQYF
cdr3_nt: TGTGCCAGCAGCTTAGACCAGTACTACGAGCAGTACTTC

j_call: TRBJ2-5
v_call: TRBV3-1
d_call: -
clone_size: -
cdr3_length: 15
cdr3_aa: CASSQGGGVSYGQYF
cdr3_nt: TGTGCCAGCAGCCAAGGTGGCGGGGTCTCCTACGGGCAGTACTTC